This T cell receptor (beta chain) was retrieved from a study of identical twins. TCRdb re-derived calls from the 5' RACE reads in MiXCR, one entry per CDR3 protein. Of approximately 260,000 distinct CDR3 sequences listed, about 8% are singletons. Notes on the study in general: Twin-shared out-of-frame alpha sequences were enriched for low generation probability. Whereas memory repertoires showed no such difference, abundant cord blood beta clonotypes carried fewer insertions.

This CDR3 contains 13 residues. CDR1 SGHVS and CDR2 FQNEAQ come from the germline V gene. The V gene end was trimmed by 7 bases and the J gene end by 5 bases; junction bases not matched to a gene: 6. Worth noting for this clonotype: Antigen: not known.

The data also belong to a second study, concerning yellow fever vaccine responses in identical twins.

The receptor comes from a woman under 30 in good health. The V and J genes are TRBV7-8 and TRBJ2-3; the match to TRBD2 covers 7 bases. Material: CD8+ T cells sorted from blood. CDR3 bases: TGTGCCAGCACCCTTAGCGGGTTAGATACGCAGTATTTT. Translated: CASTLSGLDTQYF.